What follows are 8 T cell receptor beta chains derived from one specimen sequenced in a study of beta chain features in type 1 diabetes. Study-level findings and limits: Researchers report that Type 1 diabetes patients had moderately but significantly shorter TCRB CDR3s across all four CD4+ subsets.

Expressed TCRB transcripts were sequenced, since all the RNA that had been isolated was reverse transcribed. Profiled with immunoSEQ multiplex PCR; TCRdb holds only in-frame clones, not every one. The sample consists of 240,000 or so clones, 14% of them appearing once. No antigen is known for these receptors. Material for sequencing was naive CD4+ T cells from blood. These TCRs come from a man younger than 45 with type 1 diabetes.

V is TRBV11-1 and J is TRBJ2-3; 8 positions agree with TRBD2. The V segment lost 7 bases and the J segment 2 bases; nucleotides outside the gene matches: 11. Germline-derived CDR1 and CDR2 are SGHAT and FQDESV (reference sequence). The CDR3 runs to 16 residues. The CDR3 region is CASTQPAGGPTDTQYF. The CDR3 nucleotides read TGTGCCAGCACCCAACCGGCGGGAGGCCCCACAGATACGCAGTATTTT.

J is TRBJ1-1 and V is TRBV9, with no clear D. Trimming removed 3 bases at V and 2 bases at J, with 8 bases between. The CDR3 sequence is 13 residues long. The germline gives CDR1 SGDLS, CDR2 YYNGEE. The CDR3 is CASSATPNTEAFF. Written as DNA, the CDR3 is TGTGCCAGCAGCGCGACACCCAACACTGAAGCTTTCTTT.

The V call is TRBV30, the J call TRBJ2-2; a weak D match, TRBD1 (6 bases). The germline V gene encodes CDR1 GTSNPN and CDR2 SVGIG (reference sequence). The CDR3 has 15 residues. With 4 bases removed from V and 2 bases from J, the gap between germline ends came to 14 bases. The CDR3 loop is CAWMIAGDNTGELFF. Written as DNA, the CDR3 is TGTGCCTGGATGATTGCAGGGGACAACACCGGGGAGCTGTTTTTT.

This chain links TRBV6-6 with TRBJ1-5; D gene ambiguous. This CDR3 is built from 14 residues. Germline CDR1 is MNHNY and CDR2 is SVGAGI (reference sequence). Trimming shortened V by 2 bases and J by 2 bases, and 7 bases separated the two germline ends. As DNA, the CDR3 is TGTGCCAGCAGTTACCAGTATGGCAATCAGCCCCAGCATTTT. Amino acid sequence: CASSYQYGNQPQHF.

This chain links TRBV2 with TRBJ2-7; 11 nucleotides align to TRBD1. The junction had 1 base not matched to a gene; V was cut back by 6 bases and J by 3 bases. Germline CDR1 and CDR2: SNHLY and FYNNEI. There are 13 residues in the CDR3. CDR3 region: CASRGQGVYEQYF. As DNA, the CDR3 is TGTGCCAGCAGGGGACAGGGGGTCTACGAGCAGTACTTC.

This clone was counted a single time. The chain recombines TRBV29-1 with TRBJ2-2; D is unclear. The CDR3 runs 10 residues. Per the germline V gene, CDR1 is SQVTM and CDR2 is ANQGSEA. V lost 3 bases and J 7 bases, leaving 3 bases between the germline ends. The CDR3 here is CSVDHGELFF. In DNA form, the CDR3 reads TGCAGCGTTGATCACGGGGAGCTGTTTTTT.

The sample holds a few counts of this clone. CDR3 bases: TGTGCCAGCAGCTTAGGGGACAGGGGGCTTCGCGAGACCCAGTACTTC. Protein: CASSLGDRGLRETQYF. The chain employs TRBV7-9 and TRBJ2-5, with 12 bases matching TRBD1. Germline-derived CDR1 and CDR2 are SEHNR and FQNEAQ (reference sequence). This CDR3 region has 16 residues. Trimming removed 1 base from V and 5 bases from J; junction bases left unmatched: 5.

This clone was seen a few times. The chain employs TRBV9 and TRBJ1-1; TRBD1 might be the D (5 bases). Germline CDR1 SGDLS, CDR2 YYNGEE. The CDR3 covers 15 residues. Trimming took off 0 bases at V and 2 bases at J, with 11 bases between the two ends. The CDR3 nucleotides are TGTGCCAGCAGCGTAGGTTTGACAGACAACACTGAAGCTTTCTTT. Protein product: CASSVGLTDNTEAFF.